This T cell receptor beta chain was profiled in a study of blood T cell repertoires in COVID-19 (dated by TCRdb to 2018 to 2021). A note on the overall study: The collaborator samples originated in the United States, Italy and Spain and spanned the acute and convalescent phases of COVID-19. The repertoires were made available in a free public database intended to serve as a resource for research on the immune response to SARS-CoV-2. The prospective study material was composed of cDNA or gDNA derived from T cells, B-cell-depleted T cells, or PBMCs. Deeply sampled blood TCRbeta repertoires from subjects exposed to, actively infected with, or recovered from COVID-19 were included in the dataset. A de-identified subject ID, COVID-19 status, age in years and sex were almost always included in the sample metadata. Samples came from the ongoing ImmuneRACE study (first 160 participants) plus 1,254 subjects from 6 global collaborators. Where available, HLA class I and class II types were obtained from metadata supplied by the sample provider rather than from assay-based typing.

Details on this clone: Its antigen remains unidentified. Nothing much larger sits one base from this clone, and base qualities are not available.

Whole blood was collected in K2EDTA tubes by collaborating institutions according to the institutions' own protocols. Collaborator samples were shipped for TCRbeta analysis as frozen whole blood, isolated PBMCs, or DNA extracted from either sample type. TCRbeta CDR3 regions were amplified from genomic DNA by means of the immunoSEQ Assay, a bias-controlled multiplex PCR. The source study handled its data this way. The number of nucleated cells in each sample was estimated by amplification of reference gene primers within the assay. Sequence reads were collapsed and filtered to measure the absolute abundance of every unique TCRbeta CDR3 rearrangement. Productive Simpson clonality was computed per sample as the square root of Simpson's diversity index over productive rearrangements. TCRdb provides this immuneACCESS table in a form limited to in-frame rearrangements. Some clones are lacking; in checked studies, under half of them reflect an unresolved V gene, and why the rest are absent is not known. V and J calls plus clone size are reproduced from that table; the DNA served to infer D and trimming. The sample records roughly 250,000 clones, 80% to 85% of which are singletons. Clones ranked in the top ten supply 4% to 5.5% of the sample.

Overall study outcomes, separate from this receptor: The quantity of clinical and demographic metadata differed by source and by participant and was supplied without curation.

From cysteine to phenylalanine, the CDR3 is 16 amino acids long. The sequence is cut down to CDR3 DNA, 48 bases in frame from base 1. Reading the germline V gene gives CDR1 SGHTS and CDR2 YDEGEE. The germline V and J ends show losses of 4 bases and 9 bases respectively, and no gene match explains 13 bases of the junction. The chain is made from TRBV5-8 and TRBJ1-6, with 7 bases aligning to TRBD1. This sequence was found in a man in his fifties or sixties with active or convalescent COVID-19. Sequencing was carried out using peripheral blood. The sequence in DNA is TGTGCCAGCAGCGGGGGTCCAGACAGGGCGAGTTCACCCCTCCACTTT. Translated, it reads CASSGGPDRASSPLHF.